This T cell receptor beta chain appears in the sequencing data of a study of T cell clones after liver transplantation. Looking at the study overall: Tolerant meant at least one year fully off immunosuppression without liver enzymes above twice normal.

Germline V gene data show CDR1 as MNHEY and CDR2 as SMNVEV (reference sequence). The CDR3 totals 13 residues. Trimming took off 6 bases at V and 4 bases at J, with 11 bases between the two ends. Using immunoSEQ multiplex PCR, the repertoire was profiled, and TCRdb retains in-frame clones only, with some absent. The profile shows about 51,000 clones, 70% to 90% of them singletons. With respect to this clone: The antigen is undetermined.

General study points: Donor-reactive sequences fell more than third party-reactive ones, suggesting partial deletion.

This material consisted of CD8+ T cells from blood, taken 12 months after liver transplant. V usage is TRBV27 and J usage is TRBJ2-3; possibly TRBD1 for D (5 bases). This receptor was identified in a human patient who received a liver transplant. Some T cells may be the graft donor's. The chain's CDR3 is CASRKGQADTQYF. The CDR3 nucleotides are TGTGCCAGCAGAAAGGGGCAGGCAGATACGCAGTATTTT.